A selection of T cell receptor beta chains follows, all from one sample in a study of regulatory T cells in long-lasting Graves disease. Via MiXCR, TCRdb re-called the multiplex PCR reads, giving one row per CDR3 protein. This table holds under 450,000 distinct CDR3 sequences, 10% to 15% found once. The same sample was also studied in work on T cells in Graves' hyperthyroidism and ophthalmopathy.

Sequenced here: peripheral blood mononuclear cells (PBMCs), sampled at new diagnosis, from a patient treated with antithyroid drugs. The source of these receptors is a woman between 18 and 29 years old with Graves disease. Both conserved end residues are part of each CDR3. A D gene is named only where the DNA matches it firmly. The listing skips clone size in some rows; elsewhere it reads once, few, many or a size class.

J gene,clone size,CDR3 length,D gene,V gene,CDR3 protein,CDR3 DNA
TRBJ1-1,many,13,NA,TRBV20-1,CSQIWGLNTEAFF,TGCAGTCAAATTTGGGGGCTGAACACTGAAGCTTTCTTT
TRBJ2-1,many,18,TRBD1,TRBV4-3,CASSQFLTIGQGYNEQFF,TGCGCCAGCAGCCAATTCCTTACGATAGGACAGGGGTACAATGAGCAGTTCTTC
TRBJ2-7,many,13,NA,TRBV20-1,CSARDLFSGEQYF,TGCAGTGCTAGAGATCTGTTTAGCGGTGAGCAGTACTTC
TRBJ2-1,NA,14,TRBD2,TRBV7-9,CASSSAGTSEKQFF,TGTGCCAGCAGCTCGGCCGGGACTAGCGAGAAGCAGTTCTTC
TRBJ1-3,many,17,NA,TRBV4-2,CASSPPPGLISGNTIYF,TGTGCCAGCAGCCCCCCGCCGGGACTCATCTCTGGAAACACCATATATTTT
TRBJ1-3,few,13,TRBD1,TRBV20-1,CSATGGTGNTIYF,TGCAGTGCTACAGGGGGTACGGGAAACACCATATATTTT
TRBJ2-3,many,17,NA,TRBV5-1,CASSLGMSGGTLVTQYF,TGCGCCAGCAGCTTGGGGATGTCGGGGGGCACCTTAGTTACGCAGTATTTT
TRBJ2-5,few,13,NA,TRBV4-3,CASSRRVQETQYF,TGCGCCAGCAGCCGAAGGGTCCAAGAGACCCAGTACTTC
TRBJ2-3,many,18,TRBD2,TRBV2,CANYLEGLAGERTDTQYF,TGTGCCAACTACCTCGAGGGGCTAGCGGGTGAACGCACAGATACGCAGTATTTT
TRBJ2-1,many,15,NA,TRBV12-3/TRBV12-4,CASSLGGRSQFKQFF,TGTGCCAGCAGTTTAGGAGGACGGTCCCAGTTTAAGCAGTTCTTC
TRBJ2-2,many,18,TRBD1,TRBV7-9,CASSSDLTGFFDTGELFF,TGTGCCAGCAGCTCCGACCTGACAGGGTTCTTCGACACCGGGGAGCTGTTTTTT
TRBJ2-1,many,13,NA,TRBV10-3,CATGLVGYNEQFF,TGTGCCACCGGGTTGGTGGGCTACAATGAGCAGTTCTTC
TRBJ2-6,NA,15,NA,TRBV7-9,CASSLRHSGANVLTF,TGTGCCAGCAGCTTGAGGCACTCTGGGGCCAACGTCCTGACTTTC
TRBJ2-7,many,14,TRBD2,TRBV28,CASSSLADAYEQYF,TGTGCCAGCAGTTCCCTAGCGGACGCCTACGAGCAGTACTTC
TRBJ2-2,NA,17,NA,TRBV27,CASSVLRGGPNTGELFF,TGTGCCAGCAGTGTGCTCAGGGGCGGGCCGAACACCGGGGAGCTGTTTTTT
TRBJ1-1,many,14,NA,TRBV12-5,CASGFGLLNTEAFF,TGTGCTAGTGGTTTTGGACTGTTGAACACTGAAGCTTTCTTT
TRBJ1-1,many,13,NA,TRBV7-9,CASSHPLDTEAFF,TGTGCCAGCAGCCACCCATTGGACACTGAAGCTTTCTTT
TRBJ2-7,many,14,TRBD1,TRBV7-9,CASSLLRDSYEQYF,TGTGCCAGCAGCTTACTCCGGGACAGCTACGAGCAGTACTTC
TRBJ2-3,many,17,TRBD2,TRBV20-1,CSARASGRLGSTDTQYF,TGCAGTGCTAGGGCTAGCGGGCGACTGGGGTCCACAGATACGCAGTATTTT
TRBJ2-5,NA,13,NA,TRBV20-1,CSARGARGETQYF,TGCAGTGCTAGGGGGGCAAGAGGAGAGACCCAGTACTTC
TRBJ1-6,many,12,NA,TRBV6-1,CASGGYNSPLHF,TGTGCCAGCGGGGGGTATAATTCACCCCTCCACTTT
TRBJ2-1,few,17,TRBD2,TRBV11-3,CASSPDRGEDSYNEQFF,TGTGCCAGCAGCCCCGATCGGGGGGAAGACTCCTACAATGAGCAGTTCTTC
TRBJ2-1,NA,12,NA,TRBV27,CASSFPQRKQFF,TGTGCCAGCAGTTTCCCCCAGCGGAAGCAGTTCTTC
TRBJ2-2,few,11,NA,TRBV28,CASGLTGELFF,TGTGCCAGCGGTCTCACCGGGGAGCTGTTTTTT
TRBJ1-6,NA,17,NA,TRBV18,CASSPDAPSSYNSPLHF,TGTGCCAGCTCACCGGACGCCCCCAGCTCCTATAATTCACCCCTCCACTTT
TRBJ1-2,many,14,NA,TRBV7-6,CASSLGPGKTGYTF,TGTGCCAGCAGCTTAGGTCCGGGAAAGACTGGCTACACCTTC
TRBJ1-1,many,15,NA,TRBV6-1,CASSFTTLMNTEAFF,TGTGCCAGCTCTTTTACGACACTAATGAACACTGAAGCTTTCTTT
TRBJ2-1,few,21,NA,TRBV13,CASSDKGRGWTQVGHHNEQFF,TGTGCCAGCAGCGATAAGGGAAGGGGCTGGACGCAGGTTGGTCACCACAATGAGCAGTTCTTC
TRBJ2-1,many,14,NA,TRBV19,CASSRGATDNEQFF,TGTGCCAGTAGTAGGGGGGCAACGGACAATGAGCAGTTCTTC
TRBJ1-1,many,18,NA,TRBV7-9,CASSGRFQTGPSGTEAFF,TGTGCCAGCAGCGGCCGGTTTCAAACCGGGCCCTCGGGGACTGAAGCTTTCTTT
TRBJ2-5,many,14,TRBD1,TRBV7-6,CASSYDRGWETQYF,TGTGCCAGCAGCTACGACAGGGGTTGGGAGACCCAGTACTTC
TRBJ1-1,NA,16,NA,TRBV4-1,CASSQDSVGANTEAFF,TGCGCCAGCAGCCAAGATTCAGTAGGGGCAAACACTGAAGCTTTCTTT
TRBJ1-5,many,14,TRBD1,TRBV12-3/TRBV12-4,CASSFGQANQPQHF,TGTGCCAGCAGTTTCGGACAGGCCAATCAGCCCCAGCATTTT
TRBJ1-2,many,13,NA,TRBV2,CASSGQENYGYTF,TGTGCCAGCAGTGGCCAGGAGAACTATGGCTACACCTTC
TRBJ1-1,many,14,NA,TRBV12-3/TRBV12-4,CASSFERSNTEAFF,TGTGCCAGCAGTTTCGAGCGCTCGAACACTGAAGCTTTCTTT
TRBJ1-5,many,15,TRBD1,TRBV24-1,CATSANRGPGQPQHF,TGTGCCACCAGTGCCAACAGGGGGCCGGGTCAGCCCCAGCATTTT
TRBJ2-7,few,16,NA,TRBV3-1,CASSPSYAEGAHEQYF,TGTGCCAGCAGCCCGTCATATGCGGAGGGGGCCCACGAGCAGTACTTC
TRBJ2-7,many,14,TRBD1,TRBV5-1,CASSFQGQGDEQYF,TGCGCCAGCAGCTTCCAGGGACAGGGCGACGAGCAGTACTTC
TRBJ2-1,few,16,TRBD1,TRBV27,CASSGLLGQINNEQFF,TGTGCCAGCAGCGGTCTCCTGGGACAGATCAACAATGAGCAGTTCTTC
TRBJ2-5,many,17,TRBD1,TRBV7-2,CASSLGQGGNFRETQYF,TGTGCCAGCAGCTTGGGACAGGGGGGTAATTTTAGGGAGACCCAGTACTTC
TRBJ2-2,many,12,NA,TRBV27,CASSFGSGELFF,TGTGCCAGCAGTTTCGGCAGCGGGGAGCTGTTTTTT
TRBJ1-3,NA,16,NA,TRBV5-6,CASSLATVRDGNTIYF,TGTGCCAGCAGCTTGGCTACAGTCCGGGACGGAAACACCATATATTTT
TRBJ1-4,NA,14,TRBD1,TRBV20-1,CSASEGTGDEKLFF,TGCAGTGCCAGCGAGGGGACAGGGGATGAAAAACTGTTTTTT
TRBJ1-4,few,14,TRBD1,TRBV20-1,CSARGWTGLKKLFF,TGCAGTGCTAGGGGTTGGACAGGGTTGAAGAAACTGTTTTTT
TRBJ2-7,many,13,NA,TRBV11-2,CASSFSLSYEQYF,TGTGCCAGCAGCTTCTCACTCTCCTACGAGCAGTACTTC
TRBJ1-5,few,19,NA,TRBV12-3/TRBV12-4,CASSLFKIRGQNSNQPQHF,TGTGCCAGCAGTTTATTTAAAATCAGGGGACAAAATAGCAATCAGCCCCAGCATTTT
TRBJ2-3,many,17,NA,TRBV28,CASSLGRQHPSTDTQYF,TGTGCCAGCAGTTTAGGGAGGCAACACCCGAGCACAGATACGCAGTATTTT
TRBJ1-4,few,16,NA,TRBV9,CASSVWSGATNEKLFF,TGTGCCAGCAGCGTCTGGAGCGGGGCAACTAATGAAAAACTGTTTTTT
TRBJ2-3,many,13,NA,TRBV7-2,CASSLGGADTQYF,TGTGCCAGCAGCTTAGGCGGGGCAGATACGCAGTATTTT
TRBJ2-1,many,14,NA,TRBV5-5,CASSAGLLHNEQFF,TGTGCCAGCAGCGCCGGACTGCTACACAATGAGCAGTTCTTC